This T cell receptor beta chain is from a study of shared clonotypes between healthy human individuals (dated by TCRdb to about 2020). Regarding the complete study: The cohort comprised a couple of women and a few men aged 18 to 49 years. To increase sequencing depth and limit assay-specific biases, TCR repertoire library preparation and sequencing were carried out by different laboratories using diverse techniques. Per donor, leukapheresis produced somewhere between about 0.9 and 9.5 billion PBMCs. To estimate repertoire size and how much clonotype sharing occurs between individuals, the study deeply sequenced the blood TCR repertoires of about five healthy adults. For each donor, three plates each were used for CD4 naive and CD4 memory, two plates were used for CD8 naive, and one plate was used for CD8 memory.

This clone was counted only a few times. What this receptor recognizes is not known. No quality values exist for individual bases; no much larger clone is one base distant. Using the deep immunoSEQ assay, TCR CDR3 regions were amplified from genomic DNA by multiplex PCR. For each cell subset, the extracted genomic DNA was distributed evenly across all wells of several immunoSEQ 96-well plates, and each plate served as one replicate. For sorted subsets, approximately 210 ng genomic DNA, equal to approximately 30,000 T cell genomes, was loaded into each replicate PCR. The purified libraries were quantified using a Qubit 3.0 fluorometer, sized with a Bioanalyzer 2100, and then quantified again using the KAPA Library Quantification kit. A separate single-read 150-cycle Illumina NextSeq 550 flow cell was used to sequence each immunoSEQ 96-well plate. The authors' pipeline ran thus. Because the immunoSEQ output held only junctional sequences and lacked quality scores, the filtering could not match the filtering applied to full-length reads. To assign V/J genes and CDR3, sequences were annotated against IMGT germline references using PyIR, a Python wrapper for IgBLAST v1.9. Reads were filtered out if the reads had weak V/J assignments (E-value above 1e-6), no CDR3, stop codons, out-of-frame junctions, or ambiguous translated residues. V3J clonotypes were defined as sequences sharing the same inferred V gene, J gene, and CDR3 amino acid sequence. To compute the percentage overlap between repertoires, the number of shared unique clonotypes was divided by the size of the smaller repertoire. Richness of each repertoire was evaluated using RTK rarefaction, the Chao1 estimator, and Recon v2.1 estimates of unobserved clonotypes. Generation probabilities were computed with OLGA for all TCRbeta clonotypes obtained by the gDNA method from a few donors. Here the immuneACCESS table is served through TCRdb, limited to in-frame sequences with V and J called. Missing clones are a known gap in these copies; in checked studies unresolved V genes cover under half, and the rest lacks a known reason. V and J calls and clone size come straight from that table; D and trimming were deduced from the DNA. The table for this sample lists about 1 million clones; 75% of them were counted only once. The top ten clones comprise over 1.3% of the sample.

The CDR3, from cysteine to phenylalanine, totals 16 residues. This entry keeps only the CDR3 DNA: 48 bases, framed from base 1. CDR1 and CDR2, looked up from the germline V gene (reference sequence), are SGHNT and YYREEE. V has 6 bases trimmed and J has 7 bases trimmed; junction bases matching no gene number 15. Donors were healthy HIV-negative adults with no recently reported acute infections or vaccinations. Only Caucasian adults living in Nashville, Tennessee, USA were represented among the donors. CD4+ T cells were enriched by magnetic negative selection, after which naive cells were positively selected on CD45RA and the negative fraction was taken as the memory subset. Blood was obtained by leukapheresis, after which PBMCs were separated by Ficoll-Histopaque density gradient centrifugation and cryopreserved in liquid nitrogen vapor phase. Analytical flow cytometry was used to check the purity and quantity of every magnetically sorted T cell population. From each sorted fraction, genomic DNA was isolated and quantified by UV absorbance on a Nanodrop 2000c.

General findings and caveats noted by the study authors: The genetic and exposure-history diversity represented was limited by the small number of donors. Rarefaction of sorted-subset datasets indicated incomplete sequencing despite the large sequencing depth. Pairwise subsampling led to the expectation that sequencing depth would affect the degree of clonotype sharing among donors. Larger estimated clonotype richness was generally found for naive subsets than for memory subsets. Sampling was restricted to blood, and TCR repertoires in tissues likely differ from the TCR repertoires found in blood. Compared with non-shared clonotypes, clonotypes shared by all four sorted-subset donors had higher generation probabilities. When several donors were compared, the shared fraction of clonotypes was about 5.2% for naive CD4, about 4% for naive CD8, more than 2% for memory CD4, and roughly 0.4% for memory CD8.

The TCR was taken from a man aged 18 to 30 in good health. Sequencing input: memory CD4+ T cells sorted from blood. Interpreted using the paper, the cell subset or site label stands for: CD45RA-negative fraction. The sequence is built from TRBV5-4 and TRBJ2-2, and 7 junction bases match TRBD2. CDR3 sequence: CASNGEGGGFSGELFF. In nucleotide form, the sequence is TGTGCCAGCAACGGGGAGGGTGGTGGCTTCAGCGGGGAGCTGTTTTTT. Reference TRBV5-4 and TRBJ2-2 proteins supply the regions before and after the CDR3; the full variable domain is: ETGVTQSPTHLIKTRGQQVTLRCSSQSGHNTVSWYQQALGQGPQFIFQYYREEENGRGNFPPRFSGLQFPNYSSELNVNALELDDSALYLCASNGEGGGFSGELFFGEGSRLTVL.